A single sample is the source of the 30 T cell receptor beta chains below, sequenced in a study of T cell clonality in common variable immunodeficiency. TCRdb's copy holds only in-frame clones and misses some; the assay was immunoSEQ multiplex PCR. The table lists 52,000 or so clones, with no singletons. Sequencing was carried out using peripheral blood mononuclear cells. The receptor set was obtained from a person between 18 and 70 years old in good health.

This clone showed up many times. Read data end 3 residues before the CDR3 end; the end is taken from the germline J gene. The chain has TRBV4-2 and TRBJ2-3, with 12 bases that match TRBD2. With V trimmed by 3 bases and J by 4 bases, 8 bases remained unmatched. Germline V lookup: CDR1 LGHNA, CDR2 YNFKEQ. CDR3 length: 17 residues. The CDR3 sequence: CASSHHRLAGVPDTQYF. CDR3 DNA, as far as it was read: TGTGCCAGCAGCCATCACCGACTAGCGGGAGTGCCAGATACG.

This clone showed up many times. The missing CDR3 end, 3 residues past where the read stops, is filled in from the germline J gene. V usage is TRBV5-1 and J usage is TRBJ2-1; 8 bases align to TRBD2. Trimming at V came to 0 bases and at J to 4 bases, leaving 6 bases not matched to a gene. CDR3 size: 16 residues. CDR1 SGHRS and CDR2 YFSETQ come from the germline V gene. CDR3 sequence: CASSLGVIAGYNEQFF. CDR3 bases read: TGCGCCAGCAGCTTGGGCGTGATAGCGGGGTACAATGAG.

This clone showed up many times. The read terminates 3 residues before the CDR3 end, so the remaining end is supplied by the germline J gene. The chain links TRBV2 to TRBJ2-3, with 11 bases aligning to TRBD2. The ends lost 5 bases at V and 0 bases at J; junction bases unmatched: 4. There are 16 residues in the CDR3. In germline, CDR1 is SNHLY, CDR2 FYNNEI. The part of the CDR3 DNA that was read is TGTGCCAGCAGTTCTGGGACTAGCGGAAGCACAGATACG. The encoded protein is CASSSGTSGSTDT. The complete CDR3 reads CASSSGTSGSTDTQYF.

This clone has at least ten counts. The read gets to within 3 residues of the CDR3 end, and the germline J gene fills in the rest. The chain carries TRBV4-2 and TRBJ1-6, with 8 bases matching TRBD1. Germline V CDR1 and CDR2: LGHNA, YNFKEQ. This CDR3 has 16 amino acids. The J segment lost 9 bases and the V segment lost 0 bases, leaving 7 bases of the junction unmatched. Incomplete CDR3 DNA: TGTGCCAGCAGCCAAGAGCGTCCAGGGGGCTTTTCACCC. It yields the protein CASSQERPGGFSP. The whole CDR3 sequence reads CASSQERPGGFSPLHF.

This clone was observed many times. The read falls 3 residues short of the CDR3 end, and the missing part is taken from the germline J gene. V usage is TRBV20-1 and J usage is TRBJ1-1, with 11 positions matching TRBD1. Germline trimming cut 3 bases from V and 5 bases from J; bases unmatched to any gene: 8. CDR1 DFQATT and CDR2 SNEGSKA come from the germline V gene (reference sequence). The CDR3 length is 15 residues. The CDR3 sequence is CSARDPGTGGTEAFF. The covered CDR3 bases are TGCAGTGCTAGGGACCCCGGGACAGGGGGTACTGAA.

This clone came up many times. One junction end does not reproduce the germline sequence, and a read error may be involved. The CDR3 loop reads CASSQAAGQVNYGYTF. Partial CDR3 DNA: TGCGCCAGCAGCCAAGCGGCGGGACAGGTCAACTATGGC. The chain is built from TRBV4-2 and TRBJ1-2; 8 nucleotides align to TRBD1. The read ends 3 residues shy of where the CDR3 ends; the end is completed using the germline J gene. Germline CDR1 is LGHNA and CDR2 is YNFKEQ. The CDR3 consists of 16 residues.

This clone was seen at least ten times. The read falls 3 residues short of the CDR3 end, and the missing part is taken from the germline J gene. This chain joins TRBV30 and TRBJ2-3; the D is unclear. This CDR3 comprises 12 residues. The V end was cut by 3 bases, the J end by 6 bases, with 10 bases between. From germline, CDR1 is GTSNPN and CDR2 SVGIG (reference sequence). This chain's CDR3 is CAWRVFGDTQYF. The CDR3 DNA, read in part, is TGTGCCTGGAGGGTGTTCGGGGATACG.

This clone was observed many times. The DNA ends 3 residues before the CDR3 does, and the rest of the CDR3 is filled in from the germline J gene. The chain joins TRBV20-1 to TRBJ2-5; TRBD1 matches at 8 bases. V lost 4 bases to trimming and J lost 5 bases; unmatched junction nucleotides: 9. CDR1 and CDR2 from the germline V gene are DFQATT and SNEGSKA (reference sequence). The CDR3 has 14 residues. The DNA read from the CDR3 is TGCAGTGCTACACTGACAGGGGTATTGGAGACC. The encoded protein is CSATLTGVLET. The full CDR3 is CSATLTGVLETQYF.

This clone is medium-sized (0.01 to 0.1%) within its sample. The read halts 3 residues ahead of the CDR3 end, with the missing end drawn from the germline J gene. V is TRBV20-1 and J is TRBJ2-5; 11 bases map to TRBD1. The CDR3 extends over 14 amino acids. Germline CDR1 reads DFQATT; CDR2 reads SNEGSKA (reference sequence). V shed 4 bases and J 5 bases; nucleotides not matched to a gene: 6. The CDR3 sequence is CSAKGQGEVETQYF. The DNA read from the CDR3 is TGCAGTGCTAAGGGACAGGGGGAAGTGGAGACC.

This clone was picked up many times. Read sequence stops 3 residues before the CDR3 end, and the germline J gene provides the missing end. J is TRBJ2-7 and V is TRBV2, with TRBD2 identical over 7 bases. Trimming took 7 bases from V and 2 from J; bases not matched to a gene: 11. The CDR3 contains 15 residues. Germline CDR1 and CDR2: SNHLY and FYNNEI. The sequenced part of the CDR3 DNA is TGTGCCAGCACCATGACTAGCAGGAAACCCTACGAG. Encoded protein: CASTMTSRKPYE. In full, the CDR3 reads CASTMTSRKPYEQYF.

This clone was recorded at least ten times. The sequence runs out 3 residues before the end of the CDR3; the remainder is reconstructed from the germline J gene. The chain joins TRBV11-2 to TRBJ2-3; 8 bases are a match to TRBD1. This CDR3 has 14 residues. Unmatched junction bases numbered 3, after V lost 5 bases and J lost 2 bases. Germline-derived CDR1 and CDR2 are SGHAT and FQNNGV. CDR3 sequence: CASSQGAFTDTQYF. The DNA read from the CDR3 is TGTGCCAGCAGCCAGGGGGCATTCACAGATACG.

The sample holds many counts of this clone. Sequencing ends 3 residues short of the CDR3 end; the germline J gene provides the rest. The chain employs TRBV7-8 and TRBJ2-3, with TRBD2 matching over 8 bases. The CDR3 covers 15 residues. V was clipped by 0 bases and J by 3 bases; unmatched bases: 2. Looked up from germline, CDR1 is SGHVS and CDR2 is FQNEAQ. CDR3 amino acids: CASSLARGATDTQYF. The covered CDR3 bases are TGTGCCAGCAGCTTAGCGCGGGGGGCGACAGATACG.

This clone occurred many times. The CDR3 end lies 3 residues beyond the end of the read and is filled in from the germline J gene. The chain combines TRBV10-3 with TRBJ2-2; the match to TRBD2 covers 13 bases. The CDR3 totals 19 residues. Germline lookup yields CDR1 ENHRY and CDR2 SYGVKD. J was trimmed by 0 bases and V by 2 bases; bases with no gene match: 6. This CDR3 is CAISERLAGGGANTGELFF. CDR3 DNA, as far as it was read: TGTGCCATCAGTGAGCGACTAGCGGGAGGAGGAGCGAACACCGGGGAG.

This clone was seen repeatedly, ten times or more. With the read ending 3 residues before the CDR3 end, the germline J gene is used to fill in that end. The chain recombines TRBV5-4 with TRBJ1-4; D might be TRBD1 (6 bases). V was trimmed by 2 bases and J by 8 bases, leaving 10 bases between them. The germline CDR1 and CDR2 sequences are SGHNT and YYREEE (reference sequence). The CDR3 runs 13 residues. The CDR3 DNA, read in part, is TGTGCCAGCAGCTTCGGGACACGAGAAAAA. It is translated as CASSFGTREK. The full CDR3 protein is CASSFGTREKLFF.

The table lists this clone with many counts. The missing CDR3 end, 3 residues past where the read stops, is filled in from the germline J gene. The rearrangement joins TRBV30 to TRBJ2-3; 8 bases are a match to TRBD2. The CDR3 totals 14 residues. CDR1 is GTSNPN and CDR2 is SVGIG in the germline V gene (reference sequence). CDR3 DNA (partial): TGTGCCTGGAGTAAGGGACTAGAAGGAGAGACG. Translating it yields CAWSKGLEGET. The entire CDR3 is CAWSKGLEGETQYF. Together with reference TRBV30 and TRBJ2-3, the CDR3 gives the full variable domain: SQTIHQWPATLVQPVGSPLSLECTVEGTSNPNLYWYRQAAGRGLQLLFYSVGIGQISSEVPQNLSASRPQDRQFILSSKKLLLSDSGFYLCAWSKGLEGETQYFGPGTRLTVL.

This clone was found many times. The observed sequence ends 3 residues before the CDR3 terminus, with the missing tail filled in from the germline J gene. V usage is TRBV7-6 and J usage is TRBJ2-3, with D unresolved. This CDR3 has 13 amino acids. In germline, CDR1 is SGHVS, CDR2 FNYEAQ. V lost 1 base to trimming and J lost 0 bases, with 2 bases between them. The CDR3 bases that were read are TGTGCCAGCAGCTTAGTAAGCACAGATACG. Protein product: CASSLVSTDT. The entire CDR3 sequence reads CASSLVSTDTQYF.

This clone was detected many times. The CDR3 extends 3 residues past the end of the read, so its final part is completed from the germline J gene. V usage is TRBV5-1 and J usage is TRBJ2-3, with 10 bases matching TRBD2. CDR1 and CDR2 (germline): SGHRS, YFSETQ. The CDR3 is made up of 15 amino acids. V dropped 6 bases and J dropped 0; count of bases not matched to a gene: 4. The CDR3: CASTSGGSSTDTQYF. The part of the CDR3 DNA that was read is TGCGCCAGCACTAGCGGGGGATCTAGCACAGATACG.

In this sample, this clone turned up many times. The CDR3 is cut off 3 residues early in the read; its end comes from the germline J gene. The rearrangement links TRBV6-2 or TRBV6-3 to TRBJ2-5; D remains unclear. This CDR3 has 14 amino acids. Germline CDR1 and CDR2: MNHEY and SVGEGT. V dropped 8 bases and J dropped 1 base, with 14 bases sitting between them. The DNA read from the CDR3 is TGTGCCAGCCGCTTAAAGCTGTTCCAAGAGACC. This codes for CASRLKLFQET. The complete CDR3 sequence is CASRLKLFQETQYF.

This clone turned up a few times. From the germline J gene comes the end of the CDR3, since the read stops 3 residues before it. The V call is TRBV2, the J call TRBJ1-1; unclear D gene. Trimming cost V 6 bases and J 2 bases, with 10 bases left between them. The CDR3 contains 13 residues. Germline V CDR1 and CDR2: SNHLY, FYNNEI. The CDR3 bases that were read are TGTGCCAGCAGCGCGACACATAACACTGAA. Amino acid sequence: CASSATHNTE. The full-length CDR3 reads as CASSATHNTEAFF.

This clone showed up many times. The read ends 3 residues shy of where the CDR3 ends; the end is completed using the germline J gene. This sequence joins TRBV7-2 and TRBJ2-3; D remains ambiguous. Trimming cost V 5 bases and J 7 bases, with 7 bases left between them. The CDR3 is 11 residues long. Germline values: CDR1 SGHTA, CDR2 FQGNSA. Incomplete CDR3 DNA: TGTGCCAGCAGCCCTTCCCATACG. Amino acid sequence: CASSPSHT. The full-length CDR3 reads as CASSPSHTQYF. The variable domain in full, completed from reference TRBV7-2 and TRBJ2-3, reads GAGVSQSPSNKVTEKGKDVELRCDPISGHTALYWYRQSLGQGLEFLIYFQGNSAPDKSGLPSDRFSAERTGGSVSTLTIQRTQQEDSAVYLCASSPSHTQYFGPGTRLTVL.

This clone was counted a few times. The read terminates 3 residues before the CDR3 end, so the remaining end is supplied by the germline J gene. The rearrangement joins TRBV29-1 to TRBJ2-7; D unclear. Germline V gene sequence: CDR1 SQVTM, CDR2 ANQGSEA. Trimming took 6 bases from V and 6 from J, leaving 12 bases between them. CDR3 length: 11 residues. The CDR3 here is CSVPQDGEQYF. CDR3 bases read: TGCAGCGTACCGCAGGATGGCGAG.

This clone has ten or more counts. The read finishes 3 residues shy of the CDR3 end, and the germline J gene is used to complete it. This chain uses TRBV20-1 with TRBJ2-4; a possible D gene is TRBD2 (5 bases). The CDR3 loop spans 12 amino acids. CDR1 DFQATT and CDR2 SNEGSKA come from the germline V gene (reference sequence). The CDR3 reads CSAISLPGSQYF. The DNA read from the CDR3 is TGCAGTGCTATCTCGTTACCGGGGTCT.

This clone has at least ten counts. The read is 3 residues too short to cover the CDR3 end, so that end is filled in from the germline J gene. The rearrangement links TRBV11-2 to TRBJ1-5; D possibly corresponds to TRBD1 (5 bases). The V gene's germline CDR1 is SGHAT and CDR2 FQNNGV. The CDR3 contains 15 residues. V shed 6 bases and J shed 1 base, with 13 bases lying between them. The sequenced CDR3 bases are TGTGCCAGCAGTCGTTCAGGGTTGAGCAATCAGCCC. Translated: CASSRSGLSNQP. The full CDR3 sequence reads CASSRSGLSNQPQHF.

There are many counts of this clone. The read is 3 residues too short to cover the CDR3 end, so that end is filled in from the germline J gene. The J gene is TRBJ2-5, the V gene TRBV18, with 11 nucleotides matching TRBD2. CDR3 length: 15 amino acids. The V gene end was trimmed by 5 bases and the J gene end by 2 bases; junction bases not matched to a gene: 4. Germline loops: CDR1 KGHSH, CDR2 LQKENI. This CDR3 is CASSSGLAVQETQYF. The sequenced part of the CDR3 DNA is TGTGCCAGCTCATCGGGACTAGCGGTACAAGAGACC. Using reference TRBV18 and TRBJ2-5 for the parts outside the CDR3, the full variable domain is NAGVMQNPRHLVRRRGQEARLRCSPMKGHSHVYWYRQLPEEGLKFMVYLQKENIIDESGMPKERFSAEFPKEGPSILRIQQVVRGDSAAYFCASSSGLAVQETQYFGPGTRLLVL.

This clone was recorded at least ten times. The sequence runs out 3 residues before the end of the CDR3; the remainder is reconstructed from the germline J gene. The chain links TRBV5-6 to TRBJ1-1; no firm D call. The CDR3 consists of 13 residues. The germline V gene encodes CDR1 SGHDT and CDR2 YYEEEE. Trimming pared 5 bases from V and 1 base from J, leaving 9 bases between. The CDR3 loop reads CASRGPENTEAFF. Incomplete CDR3 DNA: TGTGCCAGCAGAGGGCCCGAGAACACTGAA.

This clone was counted at least ten times. From the germline J gene comes the end of the CDR3, since the read stops 3 residues before it. The chain couples TRBV20-1 to TRBJ2-3; TRBD1 aligns across 8 bases. The CDR3 has 15 residues. Germline loops: CDR1 DFQATT, CDR2 SNEGSKA (reference sequence). The part of the CDR3 DNA that was read is TGCAGTGCTAGAGATCTCTCAGGGGGCGGAGAGACG. Its translation is CSARDLSGGGET. The CDR3, in full, reads CSARDLSGGGETQYF.

This clone was detected many times. The CDR3 is cut off 3 residues early in the read; its end comes from the germline J gene. The V and J genes are TRBV18 and TRBJ2-3, with D maybe TRBD2 (6 bases). Germline-derived CDR1 and CDR2 are KGHSH and LQKENI. The CDR3 has 16 residues. The ends were cut back, 6 bases at V and 1 base at J, with 17 bases in the middle. CDR3: CASSHLRERGTDTQYF. CDR3 bases read: TGTGCCAGCTCCCACCTGAGGGAGCGGGGCACAGATACG.

Many counts were recorded for this clone. The CDR3 here is CASSLGGPSNEQFF. The CDR3 bases that were read are TGTGCCAGCAGTTTAGGAGGGCCAAGCAATGAG. The rearrangement links TRBV5-4 to TRBJ2-1; TRBD2 is a possible D gene (6 bases). Coverage ceases 3 residues before the CDR3 finishes, and the germline J gene fills in the end. This CDR3 is 14 amino acids long. Trimming removed 5 bases from V and 6 bases from J, with 15 bases in between. Germline CDR1 reads SGHNT; CDR2 reads YYREEE (reference sequence).

This clone was seen ten or more times. The CDR3 end falls 3 residues outside the read, so it is completed with the germline J gene. The chain combines TRBV6-2 or TRBV6-3 with TRBJ2-5, with TRBD1 matching 11 bases. The germline V gene encodes CDR1 MNHEY and CDR2 SVGEGT. The ends lost 7 bases at V and 2 bases at J; junction bases unmatched: 6. The CDR3 totals 15 residues. The CDR3 region is CASTPWDRGQETQYF. The sequenced CDR3 bases are TGTGCCAGCACCCCTTGGGACAGGGGGCAAGAGACC.

In its sample, this clone was seen many times. The observed sequence ends 3 residues before the CDR3 terminus, with the missing tail filled in from the germline J gene. The V and J genes are TRBV14 and TRBJ1-2; D is unresolved. Germline assignment: CDR1 SGHDN and CDR2 FVKESK. This CDR3 contains 13 residues. The germline V and J ends were trimmed by 1 base and 4 bases, with 7 bases remaining between them. The CDR3 loop is CASSQAEFYGYTF. The part of the CDR3 DNA that was read is TGTGCCAGCAGCCAAGCAGAGTTCTATGGC. The full variable domain, completed using reference TRBV14 and TRBJ1-2, is EAGVTQFPSHSVIEKGQTVTLRCDPISGHDNLYWYRRVMGKEIKFLLHFVKESKQDESGMPNNRFLAERTGGTYSTLKVQPAELEDSGVYFCASSQAEFYGYTFGSGTRLTVV.